This T cell receptor (beta chain) was sequenced for a study of Ad26.COV2.S vaccination and SARS-CoV-2 variants. In the study overall: The vaccine Ad26.COV2.S was put into the muscle once, or twice with 56 days between.

The germline V and J ends were trimmed by 1 base and 2 bases, with 17 bases remaining between them. Germline lookup yields CDR1 SGHAT and CDR2 FQNNGV. CDR3 length: 18 residues. This clone was detected a few times. This table comes from immunoSEQ multiplex PCR, and its TCRdb copy is limited to in-frame clones, with some not included. The sample has hundreds of thousands of clones, roughly 90% seen once. Specified treatment: 19 received Ad26.COV2.S at low or high dose, single or two shots; 5 received placebo; per-sample allocation not given. Day 63 after the first injection of vaccine or placebo was the sampling time.

This TCR came from a person aged 18 to 65 who received the Ad26.COV2.S COVID-19 vaccine or a placebo. V and J are TRBV11-2 and TRBJ1-4; D is perhaps TRBD1 (5 bases). Sequencing used peripheral blood, obtained in a trial of Ad26.COV2.S vaccine versus placebo. CDR3 nucleotides: TGTGCCAGCAGCTTAGTTCGGGCAGGGAAACGCACTAATGAAAAACTGTTTTTT. This sequence encodes CASSLVRAGKRTNEKLFF.